One sample yielded the 32 T cell receptor beta chains listed below, sequenced in a study of blood T cell repertoires in COVID-19. TCRdb keeps only in-frame clones here, not all; method: immunoSEQ multiplex PCR. Of a few hundred thousand clones in the sample, about nine tenths are singletons; the top ten hold approximately 2.6%. Material for sequencing was peripheral blood. Receptor source: a person under 35 with COVID-19, enrolled during active disease.

This clone is a singleton in its sample. The V and J genes are TRBV5-1 and TRBJ2-5; TRBD2 matches at 10 bases. Germline V gene sequence: CDR1 SGHRS, CDR2 YFSETQ. V gave up 4 bases and J gave up 4 bases; unmatched junction bases: 7. The CDR3 consists of 15 residues. The CDR3 DNA reads as TGCGCCAGCAGCGGATCTAGCGGGAGCGGAGAGACCCAGTACTTC. As protein: CASSGSSGSGETQYF. Full variable domain (missing parts from reference TRBV5-1 and TRBJ2-5): KAGVTQTPRYLIKTRGQQVTLSCSPISGHRSVSWYQQTPGQGLQFLFEYFSETQRNKGNFPGRFSGRQFSNSRSEMNVSTLELGDSALYLCASSGSSGSGETQYFGPGTRLLVL.

The genes are TRBV27 and TRBJ1-1, with TRBD1 matching over 10 bases. Germline CDR1 reads MNHEY; CDR2 reads SMNVEV (reference sequence). J lost 3 bases, V lost 4 bases, and 2 bases had no gene match. The CDR3 length is 14 residues. CDR3 amino acids: CASSSGQGDTEAFF. Written as DNA, the CDR3 is TGTGCCAGCAGTTCCGGACAGGGGGACACTGAAGCTTTCTTT.

The J gene is TRBJ1-2, the V gene TRBV29-1; possible D gene TRBD1, 6 bases. Trimming removed 4 bases from V and 2 bases from J, with 20 bases in between. Germline CDR1 and CDR2: SQVTM and ANQGSEA. This CDR3 has 16 residues. Here the CDR3 reads CSVVGATDSKNYGYTF. CDR3 nucleotide sequence: TGCAGCGTTGTAGGGGCGACGGACAGCAAAAACTATGGCTACACCTTC.

The chain joins TRBV4-3 to TRBJ2-7; TRBD2 agrees at 9 bases. The CDR3 contains 16 residues. The J segment lost 3 bases and the V segment lost 0 bases, leaving 6 bases of the junction unmatched. CDR1 and CDR2 from the germline V gene are LGHNA and YSLEER. The CDR3 DNA reads TGCGCCAGCAGCCAAGATGGGCCTAGCGGGATCTACGAGCAGTACTTC. Amino acids: CASSQDGPSGIYEQYF.

The chain recombines TRBV4-2 with TRBJ1-3; D is uncertain. Germline lookup yields CDR1 LGHNA and CDR2 YNFKEQ. Trimming stripped 2 bases from V and 4 bases from J, with 9 bases between. This CDR3 region has 14 residues. CDR3 in DNA: TGTGCCAGCAGCCAATCCTTTCCGGGAAACACCATATATTTT. Protein sequence: CASSQSFPGNTIYF.

V usage is TRBV12-5 and J usage is TRBJ1-1, with D hard to call. The CDR3 totals 15 residues. V lost 1 base and J 0 bases, leaving 9 bases between the germline ends. Germline V gene lookup returns CDR1 LGHNT and CDR2 FRNRAP. The CDR3 sequence is CASGLGNQLNTEAFF. For the CDR3, the DNA is TGTGCTAGTGGTTTGGGTAACCAGTTGAACACTGAAGCTTTCTTT. Supplemented by reference TRBV12-5 and TRBJ1-1, the full variable domain reads DARVTQTPRHKVTEMGQEVTMRCQPILGHNTVFWYRQTMMQGLELLAYFRNRAPLDDSGMPKDRFSAEMPDATLATLKIQPSEPRDSAVYFCASGLGNQLNTEAFFGQGTRLTVV.

This rearrangement joins TRBV5-1 to TRBJ2-5, with TRBD1 identical over 9 bases. Germline CDR1 is SGHRS and CDR2 is YFSETQ. The CDR3 runs 13 residues. Trimming at V came to 5 bases and at J to 5 bases, leaving 4 bases not matched to a gene. CDR3 amino acids: CASSYGQGETQYF. The CDR3 DNA follows: TGCGCCAGCAGTTATGGACAGGGGGAGACCCAGTACTTC.

The rearrangement joins TRBV11-2 to TRBJ2-1, with 8 bases fitting TRBD2. The length of the CDR3 is 18 residues. CDR1 and CDR2 (germline): SGHAT, FQNNGV. V trimming: 0 bases; J trimming: 9 bases; junction bases outside the gene matches: 16. The CDR3 is CASSLDQVSGIYFFEQFF. CDR3 in DNA: TGTGCCAGCAGCTTAGATCAGGTTAGCGGGATTTATTTCTTTGAGCAGTTCTTC.

V and J are TRBV5-3 and TRBJ2-7, with TRBD2 identical over 13 bases. TRBV5-3 is recorded as an ORF, its role being uncertain. The CDR3 has 15 residues. The junction had 3 bases not matched to a gene; V was cut back by 1 base and J by 5 bases. The CDR3 protein is CARSLKTSGRNEQYF. In DNA form, the CDR3 reads TGTGCCAGAAGCTTGAAGACTAGCGGGAGGAACGAGCAGTACTTC.

This clone appeared once. This chain joins TRBV6-5 and TRBJ1-6; TRBD1 matches at 8 bases. This CDR3 is 14 amino acids long. CDR1 and CDR2 from the germline V gene are MNHEY and SVGAGI. Trimming cost V 6 bases and J 8 bases; bases outside gene matches: 6. The CDR3 DNA reads as TGTGCCAGCAGCCAGGACAGGGCGGATTCACCCCTCCACTTT. Amino acids: CASSQDRADSPLHF.

This chain joins TRBV6-5 and TRBJ2-3, with 10 bases that match TRBD2. This CDR3 comprises 15 residues. V was clipped by 5 bases and J by 6 bases; unmatched bases: 8. CDR1 MNHEY and CDR2 SVGAGI come from the germline V gene. CDR3 protein: CASSPQRGGGDTQYF. Written as DNA, the CDR3 is TGTGCCAGCAGTCCCCAGCGGGGGGGCGGGGATACGCAGTATTTT.

The chain combines TRBV7-9 with TRBJ2-5; 12 nucleotides agree with TRBD2. With V trimmed by 8 bases and J by 1 base, 5 bases remained unmatched. The CDR3 extends over 15 amino acids. Germline V CDR1 and CDR2: SEHNR, FQNEAQ (reference sequence). DNA of the CDR3: TGTGCCAGCTCAAGACTAGCGGGAGCCCAAGAGACCCAGTACTTC. As protein: CASSRLAGAQETQYF.

This clone appeared once. The rearrangement links TRBV9 to TRBJ2-2; 7 bases line up with TRBD2. Germline assignment: CDR1 SGDLS and CDR2 YYNGEE. The CDR3 sequence is 16 residues long. The V gene end was trimmed by 2 bases and the J gene end by 6 bases; junction bases not matched to a gene: 10. The CDR3, as DNA: TGTGCCAGCAGCGTTTCAAGGGAGGGCCGCCCCGGGGAGCTGTTTTTT. Protein sequence: CASSVSREGRPGELFF. The variable domain in full, with the rest retrieved from reference TRBV9 and TRBJ2-2, is DSGVTQTPKHLITATGQRVTLRCSPRSGDLSVYWYQQSLDQGLQFLIQYYNGEERAKGNILERFSAQQFPDLHSELNLSSLELGDSALYFCASSVSREGRPGELFFGEGSRLTVL.

The CDR3 DNA reads TGTGCCAGCAGTGAACTGATATCAGGGGGCACTGAAGCTTTCTTT. Protein sequence: CASSELISGGTEAFF. The gene calls are TRBV6-1 and TRBJ1-1, with 7 bases that match TRBD1. The CDR3 is made up of 15 amino acids. The germline gives CDR1 MNHNS, CDR2 SASEGT. After removal of 2 bases from V and 4 bases from J, the junction contained 7 bases not matched to a gene.

With regard to this clone: Other DNA sequences from this sample encode an identical CDR3 as well. The chain joins TRBV3-1 (or the pseudogene TRBV3-2) to TRBJ2-7; D is perhaps TRBD1 (6 bases). This CDR3 spans 14 amino acids. Looked up from germline, CDR1 is LGHDT and CDR2 is YNNKEL (reference sequence). The V and J ends lost 4 bases and 2 bases respectively, with 12 bases between them. The CDR3 DNA reads as TGTGCCAGCAGCCCTACAGGGACACCCTACGAGCAGTACTTC. Translated: CASSPTGTPYEQYF.

The V gene is TRBV5-6, the J gene TRBJ2-7, with a possible D match to TRBD2 (5 bases). Germline CDR1 and CDR2: SGHDT and YYEEEE. The CDR3 is 14 amino acids. Trimming removed 1 base from V and 4 bases from J, with 12 bases in between. CDR3 protein: CASSLQTTPYEQYF. The CDR3 nucleotides are TGTGCCAGCAGCTTGCAGACTACCCCGTACGAGCAGTACTTC.

V gene TRBV27 combines with J gene TRBJ2-1; 9 bases map to TRBD2. The germline V gene has CDR1 MNHEY and CDR2 SMNVEV (reference sequence). The V and J ends lost 8 bases and 5 bases, in that order; junction bases with no gene match: 7. CDR3 size: 14 residues. The CDR3 DNA follows: TGTGCCAGCGGCCCTAGCGGGGCCCACAATGAGCAGTTCTTC. Translation: CASGPSGAHNEQFF.

The CDR3 here is CATSDQGLGQPQHF. DNA of the CDR3: TGTGCCACCAGTGATCAGGGTTTAGGTCAGCCCCAGCATTTT. The rearrangement uses TRBV24-1 and TRBJ1-5, with D tentatively TRBD1 (5 bases). Germline-derived CDR1 and CDR2 are KGHDR and SFDVKD. This CDR3 spans 14 amino acids. V dropped 3 bases and J dropped 6 bases, with 11 bases sitting between them.

V usage is TRBV19 and J usage is TRBJ2-1; 16 nucleotides match TRBD2. The CDR3 has 19 residues. Germline values: CDR1 LNHDA, CDR2 SQIVND (reference sequence). Germline trimming cut 3 bases from V and 7 bases from J; bases unmatched to any gene: 12. Here the CDR3 reads CASSISGTSGRAVGNEQFF. As DNA, the CDR3 is TGTGCCAGTAGTATTTCGGGGACTAGCGGGAGGGCCGTTGGAAATGAGCAGTTCTTC.

The genes are TRBV24-1 and TRBJ1-5; D ambiguous. The CDR3 has 13 residues. Trimming took 9 bases from V and 0 from J, leaving 8 bases between them. Germline V gene sequence: CDR1 KGHDR, CDR2 SFDVKD. The CDR3: CATPGYSNQPQHF. CDR3 coding DNA: TGTGCCACCCCGGGGTATAGCAATCAGCCCCAGCATTTT.

This clone has just one count. The gene calls are TRBV5-4 and TRBJ2-5, with D possibly being TRBD1 (6 bases). With 4 bases removed from V and 3 bases from J, the gap between germline ends came to 10 bases. This CDR3 has 13 residues. The germline V gene has CDR1 SGHNT and CDR2 YYREEE (reference sequence). The CDR3 DNA reads TGTGCCAGCAGCGTTCGGACAGAAGAGACCCAGTACTTC. It specifies CASSVRTEETQYF.

The V call is TRBV29-1, the J call TRBJ2-7; 7 bases fit TRBD1. J gave up 4 bases and V 4 bases, and 7 bases lay outside the gene matches. The CDR3 totals 13 residues. Germline CDR1 reads SQVTM; CDR2 reads ANQGSEA. CDR3 loop: CSVARDRVYEQYF. CDR3 bases: TGCAGCGTTGCTCGGGACAGAGTTTACGAGCAGTACTTC.

V and J are TRBV29-1 and TRBJ2-3, with 11 bases fitting TRBD2. CDR1 is SQVTM and CDR2 is ANQGSEA in the germline V gene. The CDR3 runs 17 residues. V dropped 0 bases and J dropped 3; count of bases not matched to a gene: 8. CDR3 residues: CSVEDPITSGRTDTQYF. DNA for the CDR3: TGCAGCGTTGAAGACCCAATAACTAGCGGGAGAACAGATACGCAGTATTTT.

The gene calls are TRBV2 and TRBJ1-2; TRBD1 agrees at 9 bases. Trimming at V came to 7 bases and at J to 6 bases, leaving 9 bases not matched to a gene. This CDR3 contains 14 residues. Germline assignment: CDR1 SNHLY and CDR2 FYNNEI. Written as DNA, the CDR3 is TGTGCCAGCACAGGGGGGGACAGGGAGGATGGCTACACCTTC. This codes for CASTGGDREDGYTF.

The chain has TRBV12-5 and TRBJ1-1; D is unclear. V dropped 2 bases and J dropped 11 bases, with 18 bases sitting between them. This CDR3 is 14 amino acids long. CDR1 is LGHNT and CDR2 is FRNRAP in the germline V gene. The CDR3 DNA sequence: TGTGCTAGTGGTTTGAGCCCCGACATCCCCGAGGCTTTCTTT. It codes for CASGLSPDIPEAFF.

This chain uses TRBV18 with TRBJ2-1; TRBD1 is a possible D gene (6 bases). The CDR3 has 15 amino acids. The ends were cut back, 3 bases at V and 4 bases at J, with 13 bases in the middle. Germline V gene data show CDR1 as KGHSH and CDR2 as LQKENI. Written as DNA, the CDR3 is TGTGCCAGCTCACCTGGTACAGGGCCATACAATGAGCAGTTCTTC. This codes for CASSPGTGPYNEQFF.

V gene TRBV2 combines with J gene TRBJ2-1, with 7 bases fitting TRBD2. Germline assignment: CDR1 SNHLY and CDR2 FYNNEI. CDR3 length: 13 amino acids. V lost 8 bases to trimming and J lost 4 bases; unmatched junction nucleotides: 5. The CDR3 is CASEGGSYNEQFF. The CDR3 DNA sequence: TGTGCCAGCGAGGGCGGGAGTTACAATGAGCAGTTCTTC.

The chain links TRBV18 to TRBJ2-7, with D unresolved. The CDR3 has 14 residues. Germline loops: CDR1 KGHSH, CDR2 LQKENI. Trimming took off 3 bases at V and 5 bases at J, with 14 bases between the two ends. The CDR3 loop is CASSPETLGNEQYF. CDR3 coding DNA: TGTGCCAGCTCACCTGAGACGTTGGGCAACGAGCAGTACTTC.

The chain recombines TRBV5-1 with TRBJ2-3, with D tentatively TRBD2 (7 bases). Germline V CDR1 and CDR2: SGHRS, YFSETQ. The CDR3 has 15 amino acids. V was cut by 4 bases and J by 5 bases, with 17 bases left in between. The DNA for the CDR3 is TGCGCCAGCAGCGTATTCCCCGGGGGGCAAGATACGCAGTATTTT. Translation gives CASSVFPGGQDTQYF.

CDR3 DNA: TGTGCCAGCAGTGGTGGGGTAGCGGGAGACAATGAGCAGTTCTTC. It yields the protein CASSGGVAGDNEQFF. The V and J genes are TRBV9 and TRBJ2-1; 9 positions agree with TRBD2. The V segment lost 5 bases and the J segment 5 bases; nucleotides outside the gene matches: 8. This CDR3 comprises 15 residues. Germline V gene sequence: CDR1 SGDLS, CDR2 YYNGEE.

The chain uses TRBV12-3 or TRBV12-4 and TRBJ2-2; D is possibly TRBD1 (5 bases). V was shortened by 5 bases and J by 7 bases, with 11 bases between the two germline ends. The CDR3 runs 13 residues. The CDR3 is CASSNAGFGELFF. The CDR3 DNA reads TGTGCCAGCAGTAACGCAGGGTTCGGGGAGCTGTTTTTT.

The chain has TRBV7-9 and TRBJ1-2; 8 bases are shared with TRBD1. CDR3 length equals 14 residues. V lost 3 bases to trimming and J lost 8 bases; unmatched junction nucleotides: 8. CDR1 and CDR2 (germline): SEHNR, FQNEAQ (reference sequence). CDR3 in amino acids: CASSFNGQGDGYTF. In nucleotides, the CDR3 is TGTGCCAGCAGCTTCAACGGACAGGGAGACGGCTACACCTTC.